The following is a T cell receptor beta chain sequence with its context. Its cognate antigen is unknown. The CDR3 totals 17 residues. The ends were cut back, 6 bases at V and 1 base at J, with 19 bases in the middle. Germline assignment: CDR1 LNHDA and CDR2 SQIVND (reference sequence). This entry is derived from a study of lymphopenia after photon versus proton radiotherapy. The table came from immunoSEQ multiplex PCR; TCRdb's copy has only in-frame clones and leaves some out. The sample has 6,500 to 8,000 clones, roughly 90% seen once. The study, taken as a whole, reports: Proton therapy kept repertoires fairly stable, unlike photons, which gained effector/memory cells. Post-nadir diversity loss with photons came from oligoclonal expansion, particularly CD8+ Temra cells. Only patients who died were analyzed for survival; proton advantage is unproven.

The sequences come from peripheral blood, collected from a patient treated with photon-based radiotherapy. This clonotype was sampled from a man aged 55 to 69 with cholangiocarcinoma. The chain is built from TRBV19 and TRBJ1-5; the D gene is possibly TRBD1 (6 bases). The CDR3: CASRWSKDSLSNQPQHF. Here the CDR3 DNA reads TGTGCCAGTAGGTGGAGCAAGGACAGTTTAAGCAATCAGCCCCAGCATTTT.